This T cell receptor beta chain was sequenced during a study of blood T cell repertoires in COVID-19. Overall study: Collection of acute and convalescent COVID-19 samples took place in the United States, Italy and Spain.

TCRdb's copy holds only in-frame clones and misses some; the assay was immunoSEQ multiplex PCR. Among roughly 120,000 clones listed, 85% were seen once. Germline V gene lookup returns CDR1 SQVTM and CDR2 ANQGSEA. This CDR3 comprises 14 residues. The ends lost 6 bases at V and 5 bases at J; junction bases unmatched: 7. The rearrangement links TRBV29-1 to TRBJ2-7; TRBD2 agrees at 13 bases. The receptor was derived from a man older than 75 with acute or convalescent COVID-19. Sequencing was done on a sample of peripheral blood. The CDR3 DNA follows: TGCAGCGTCGGACTAGCGGGAGTTTCTCACGAGCAGTACTTC. It translates to CSVGLAGVSHEQYF.